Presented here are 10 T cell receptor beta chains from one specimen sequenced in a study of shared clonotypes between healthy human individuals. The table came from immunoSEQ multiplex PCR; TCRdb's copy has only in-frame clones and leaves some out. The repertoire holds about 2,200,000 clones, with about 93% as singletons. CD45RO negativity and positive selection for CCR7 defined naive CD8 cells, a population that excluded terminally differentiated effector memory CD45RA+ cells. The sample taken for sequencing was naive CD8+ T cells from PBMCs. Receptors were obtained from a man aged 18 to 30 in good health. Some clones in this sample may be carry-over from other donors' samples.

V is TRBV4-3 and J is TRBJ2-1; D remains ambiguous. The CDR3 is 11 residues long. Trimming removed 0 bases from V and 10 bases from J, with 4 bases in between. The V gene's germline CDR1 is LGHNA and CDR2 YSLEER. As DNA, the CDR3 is TGCGCCAGCAGCCAAGAAACGGAGCAGTTCTTC. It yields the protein CASSQETEQFF.

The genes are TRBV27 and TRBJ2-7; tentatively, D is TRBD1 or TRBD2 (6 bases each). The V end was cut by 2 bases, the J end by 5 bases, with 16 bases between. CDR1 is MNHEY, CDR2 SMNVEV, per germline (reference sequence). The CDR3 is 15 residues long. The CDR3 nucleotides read TGTGCCAGCAGTTTAACGTTACAGGGAGGACACGAGCAGTACTTC. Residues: CASSLTLQGGHEQYF.

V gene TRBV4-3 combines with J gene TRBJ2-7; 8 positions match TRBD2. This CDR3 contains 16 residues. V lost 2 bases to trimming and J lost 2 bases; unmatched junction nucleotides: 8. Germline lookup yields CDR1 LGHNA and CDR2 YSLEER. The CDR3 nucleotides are TGCGCCAGCAGCCAATTCTTACTAGCGGAAACCTACGAGCAGTACTTC. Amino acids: CASSQFLLAETYEQYF.

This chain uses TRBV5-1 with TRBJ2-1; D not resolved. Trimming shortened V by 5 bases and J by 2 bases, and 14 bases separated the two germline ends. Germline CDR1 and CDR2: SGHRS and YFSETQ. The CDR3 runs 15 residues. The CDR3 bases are TGCGCCAGCAGATTAACGACTGGGGCCTACAATGAGCAGTTCTTC. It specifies CASRLTTGAYNEQFF.

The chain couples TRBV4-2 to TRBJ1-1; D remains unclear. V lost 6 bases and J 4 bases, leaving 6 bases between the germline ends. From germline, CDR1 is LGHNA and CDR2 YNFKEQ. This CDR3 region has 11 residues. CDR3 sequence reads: CASRGITEAFF. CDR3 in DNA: TGTGCCAGCAGGGGGATCACTGAAGCTTTCTTT.

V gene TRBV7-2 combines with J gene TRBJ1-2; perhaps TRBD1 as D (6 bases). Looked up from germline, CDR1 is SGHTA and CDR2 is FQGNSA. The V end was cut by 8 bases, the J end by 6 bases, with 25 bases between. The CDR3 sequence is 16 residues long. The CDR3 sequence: CASADRTGWHQDGYTF. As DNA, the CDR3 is TGTGCCAGCGCCGACAGGACGGGGTGGCATCAGGATGGCTACACCTTC.

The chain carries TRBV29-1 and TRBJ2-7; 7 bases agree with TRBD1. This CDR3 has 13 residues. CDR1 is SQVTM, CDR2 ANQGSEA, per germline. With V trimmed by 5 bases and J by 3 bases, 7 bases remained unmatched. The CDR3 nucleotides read TGCAGCGTTAGGATAGGGGGCTTCTACGAGCAGTACTTC. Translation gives CSVRIGGFYEQYF.

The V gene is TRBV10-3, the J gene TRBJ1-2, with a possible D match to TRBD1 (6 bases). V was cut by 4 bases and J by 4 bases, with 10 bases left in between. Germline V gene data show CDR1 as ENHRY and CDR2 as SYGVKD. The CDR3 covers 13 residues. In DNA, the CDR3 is TGTGCCATCAGTGGCGGAGGGGGCTATGGCTACACCTTC. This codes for CAISGGGGYGYTF.

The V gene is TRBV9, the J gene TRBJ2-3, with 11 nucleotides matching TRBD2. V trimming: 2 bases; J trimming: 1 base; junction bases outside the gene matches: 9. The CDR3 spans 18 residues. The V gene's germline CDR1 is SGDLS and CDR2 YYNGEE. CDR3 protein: CASSVRLAGGRGTDTQYF. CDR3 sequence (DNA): TGTGCCAGCAGCGTTCGGCTAGCGGGAGGCCGGGGCACAGATACGCAGTATTTT. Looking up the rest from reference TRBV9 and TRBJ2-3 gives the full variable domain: DSGVTQTPKHLITATGQRVTLRCSPRSGDLSVYWYQQSLDQGLQFLIQYYNGEERAKGNILERFSAQQFPDLHSELNLSSLELGDSALYFCASSVRLAGGRGTDTQYFGPGTRLTVL.

DNA for the CDR3: TGTGCCAGCAGTTCCAGACAGGGTAATGAAAAACTGTTTTTT. This translates into CASSSRQGNEKLFF. This chain links TRBV27 with TRBJ1-4; 7 bases fit TRBD1. The junction had 3 bases not matched to a gene; V was cut back by 4 bases and J by 4 bases. The CDR3 sequence is 14 residues long. In germline, CDR1 is MNHEY, CDR2 SMNVEV (reference sequence).